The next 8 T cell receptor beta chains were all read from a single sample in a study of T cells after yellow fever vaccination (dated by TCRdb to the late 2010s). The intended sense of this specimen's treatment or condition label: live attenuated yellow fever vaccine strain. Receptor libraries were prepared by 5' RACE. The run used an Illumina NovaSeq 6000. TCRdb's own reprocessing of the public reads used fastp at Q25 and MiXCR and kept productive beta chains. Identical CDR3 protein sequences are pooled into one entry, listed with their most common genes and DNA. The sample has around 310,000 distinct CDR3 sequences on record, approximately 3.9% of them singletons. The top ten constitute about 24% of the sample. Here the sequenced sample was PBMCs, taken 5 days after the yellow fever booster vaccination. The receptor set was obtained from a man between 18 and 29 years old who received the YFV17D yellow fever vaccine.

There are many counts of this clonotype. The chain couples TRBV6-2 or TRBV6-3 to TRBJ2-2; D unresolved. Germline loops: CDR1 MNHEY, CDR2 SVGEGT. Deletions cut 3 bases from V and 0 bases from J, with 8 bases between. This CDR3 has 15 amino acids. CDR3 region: CASSYSVSNTGELFF. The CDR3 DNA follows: TGTGCCAGCAGTTATTCTGTCTCGAACACCGGGGAGCTGTTTTTT.

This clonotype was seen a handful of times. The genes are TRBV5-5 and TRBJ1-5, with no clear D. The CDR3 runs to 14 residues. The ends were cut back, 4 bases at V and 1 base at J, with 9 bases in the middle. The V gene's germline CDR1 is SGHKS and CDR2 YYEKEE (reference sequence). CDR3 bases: TGTGCCAGCAGCGGGGTGGGCAGCAATCAGCCCCAGCATTTT. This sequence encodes CASSGVGSNQPQHF.

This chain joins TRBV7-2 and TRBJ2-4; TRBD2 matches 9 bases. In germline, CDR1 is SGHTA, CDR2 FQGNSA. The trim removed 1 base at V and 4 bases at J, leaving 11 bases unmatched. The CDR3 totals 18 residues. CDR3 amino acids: CASSLVFWASGEKNIQYF. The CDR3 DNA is TGTGCCAGCAGCTTAGTTTTTTGGGCTAGCGGGGAGAAAAACATTCAGTACTTC.

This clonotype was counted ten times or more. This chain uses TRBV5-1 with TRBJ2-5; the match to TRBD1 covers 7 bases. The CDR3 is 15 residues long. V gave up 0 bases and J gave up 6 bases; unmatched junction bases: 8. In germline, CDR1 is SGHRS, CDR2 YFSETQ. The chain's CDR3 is CASSLEGTVVKTQYF. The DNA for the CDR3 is TGCGCCAGCAGCTTGGAAGGGACAGTCGTAAAGACCCAGTACTTC.

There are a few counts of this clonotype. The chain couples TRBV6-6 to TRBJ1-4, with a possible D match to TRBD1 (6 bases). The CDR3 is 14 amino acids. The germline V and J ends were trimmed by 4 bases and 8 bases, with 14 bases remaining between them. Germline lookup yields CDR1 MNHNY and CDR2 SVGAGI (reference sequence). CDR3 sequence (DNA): TGTGCCAGCAGTTTTTTCAGGGGTGAGGAAAAACTGTTTTTT. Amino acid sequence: CASSFFRGEEKLFF.

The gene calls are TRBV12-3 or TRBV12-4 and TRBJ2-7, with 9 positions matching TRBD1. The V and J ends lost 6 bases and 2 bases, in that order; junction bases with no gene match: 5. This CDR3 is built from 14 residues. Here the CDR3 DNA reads TGTGCCAGCAGGGAGACAGGGGGACCCTACGAGCAGTACTTC. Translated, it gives CASRETGGPYEQYF.

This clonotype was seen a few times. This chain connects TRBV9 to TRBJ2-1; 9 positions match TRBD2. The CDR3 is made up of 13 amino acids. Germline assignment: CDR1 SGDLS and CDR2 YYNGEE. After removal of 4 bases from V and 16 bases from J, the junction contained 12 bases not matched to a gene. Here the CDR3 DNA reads TGTGCCAGCAGCTCAGGGACTAGCAAAATTGAATTCTTC. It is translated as CASSSGTSKIEFF.

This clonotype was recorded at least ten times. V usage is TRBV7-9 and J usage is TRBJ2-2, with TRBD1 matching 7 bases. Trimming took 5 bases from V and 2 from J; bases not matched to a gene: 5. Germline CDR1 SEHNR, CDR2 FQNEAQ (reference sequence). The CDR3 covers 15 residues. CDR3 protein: CASSPDRRNTGELFF. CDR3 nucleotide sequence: TGTGCCAGCAGCCCGGACAGGCGCAACACCGGGGAGCTGTTTTTT.